Included here is one TCR beta chain sequence, with context. The data were obtained in a study of blood T cell repertoires in COVID-19. Across the study: From the United States, Italy and Spain came samples of acute and convalescent COVID-19. Nucleic acid was either cDNA or gDNA, and it came from T cells, B-cell-depleted T cells, or PBMCs.

Source study methods: Cell counts per sample came from amplifying reference gene primers. Clones were read by immunoSEQ multiplex PCR, and TCRdb kept only the in-frame ones, dropping some. For V, J and clone size, that table is used; D and trimming come from the DNA. The table has 130,000 to 150,000 clones, more than 75% seen once; the top ten hold more than 6.5%. The CDR3 spans 15 residues. Germline lookup yields CDR1 MNHEY and CDR2 SVGAGI. V lost 4 bases and J lost 6; bases outside the gene matches: 5. This receptor was taken from a woman aged 50 to 60 with active or convalescent COVID-19. This chain uses TRBV6-5 with TRBJ2-5; 13 bases align to TRBD2. What was sequenced was peripheral blood. The CDR3 spells CASSSATSGRQTQYF. As DNA, the CDR3 is TGTGCCAGCAGTTCTGCGACTAGCGGGAGGCAGACCCAGTACTTC.